This TCR beta chain was sequenced during a study of blood T cell repertoires in COVID-19 (dated by TCRdb to 2019 to 2021). With regard to the full study: Samples from collaborators originated in the United States, Italy and Spain and spanned both the acute and convalescent phases of COVID-19. Samples came from the ongoing ImmuneRACE study (first 160 participants) plus 1,254 subjects from 6 global collaborators. HLA class I and class II types, where available, came from metadata supplied by the sample provider rather than from assay-based typing. The repertoires were released in a freely available public database meant as a resource for research on the immune response to SARS-CoV-2. Subjects who had been exposed to COVID-19, were actively infected with it, or had recovered from it provided the deeply sampled blood TCRbeta repertoires that made up the dataset. The prospective study material was composed of cDNA or gDNA derived from T cells, B-cell-depleted T cells, or PBMCs. Sample metadata almost always included a de-identified subject ID, COVID-19 status, age in years and sex. Overall study results and their limits: How much clinical and demographic metadata was included differed by source and by participant, and the metadata was provided uncurated.

Whole blood was collected in K2EDTA tubes by collaborating institutions according to the institutions' own protocols. For TCRbeta analysis, collaborators shipped samples as frozen whole blood, isolated PBMCs, or DNA extracted from either of those sample types. With regard to this clone: The target of this receptor is not known. No much larger clone exists at a distance of one base, and base qualities are not known.

The immunoSEQ Assay, a bias-controlled multiplex PCR, was used to amplify TCRbeta CDR3 regions from genomic DNA. The authors processed their data as follows. Nucleated cell counts per sample were estimated from amplification of reference gene primers within the assay. Sequence reads were collapsed and filtered to measure the absolute abundance of every unique TCRbeta CDR3 rearrangement. For each sample, productive Simpson clonality was calculated as the square root of Simpson's diversity index over productive rearrangements. This immuneACCESS table, as held by TCRdb, lists in-frame sequences with V and J called but not all clones. Of the missing ones, under half trace to an unresolved V gene in checked studies; the others have no known cause. The V and J calls and clone size were taken over from that table, and D and trimming were inferred from the DNA. The sample table contains about 400,000 clones; only one count was recorded for more than 70% of them. The top ten constitute around 1.3% of the sample.

The CDR3 has 14 amino acids, counting the end cysteine and phenylalanine. CDR3 DNA only is kept here, 42 bases in frame from base 1. The germline V gene (reference sequence) sets CDR1 to MNHEY and CDR2 to SMNVEV. A distance of 13 bases separates the germline ends of V and J, which lose 2 bases and 6 bases respectively. The specimen sequenced was peripheral blood. This clonotype originated in a man in his forties with acute or convalescent COVID-19. The chain links TRBV27 with TRBJ1-1; no D gene can be assigned with confidence. The DNA is as follows: TGTGCCAGCAGTTTAGGACTTAACCCCGCTGAAGCTTTCTTT. Translated, it reads CASSLGLNPAEAFF.